These 20 T cell receptor beta chains originate from one sample sequenced in a study of T-cell memory formation after mild COVID-19. Via MiXCR, TCRdb re-called the 5' RACE reads, giving one row per CDR3 protein. The table shows 92,000 or so distinct CDR3 sequences, with about 14% occurring only once. Sequences were obtained from PBMCs or a T cell subset sorted from them (not recorded which). The receptors come from a man younger than 35 who had mild COVID-19 (a few samples of this study predate the infection). Cell type and time point are not known.

This clonotype appeared a few times. The gene calls are TRBV12-3 or TRBV12-4 and TRBJ2-7; no clear D. The CDR3 contains 14 residues. Trimming took 5 bases from V and 4 from J, leaving 15 bases between them. This CDR3 is CASSPMSSPYEQYF. Written as DNA, the CDR3 is TGTGCCAGCAGTCCGATGAGTAGCCCTTACGAGCAGTACTTC.

This clonotype was counted between two and nine times. The chain joins TRBV9 to TRBJ1-2; D call uncertain. V shed 0 bases and J shed 8 bases, with 8 bases lying between them. CDR3 size: 12 residues. The germline gives CDR1 SGDLS, CDR2 YYNGEE. The CDR3 nucleotides read TGTGCCAGCAGCGTAGGGGTTGGCGGCTACACCTTC. It codes for CASSVGVGGYTF.

This clonotype was seen only a few times. This rearrangement joins TRBV7-6 to TRBJ2-3; 9 bases are shared with TRBD1. Germline V gene data show CDR1 as SGHVS and CDR2 as FNYEAQ. The CDR3 runs 12 residues. With 6 bases clipped from V and 9 bases from J, the junction kept 4 bases outside the gene matches. CDR3: CASRPTGGTQYF. CDR3 nucleotide sequence: TGTGCCAGCAGGCCAACAGGGGGCACGCAGTATTTT.

The chain joins TRBV28 to TRBJ1-2, with 10 bases lining up with TRBD1. Germline V gene sequence: CDR1 MDHEN, CDR2 SYDVKM. The V segment lost 11 bases and the J segment 6 bases; nucleotides outside the gene matches: 9. There are 13 residues in the CDR3. For the CDR3, the DNA is TGTGCCGCAGAGACAGGGGGCTTTCATGGCTACACCTTC. Translation gives CAAETGGFHGYTF.

This clonotype was seen more than once but under ten times. The chain couples TRBV6-5 to TRBJ1-2; a possible D gene is TRBD1 (5 bases). The CDR3 consists of 13 residues. Trimming removed 5 bases from V and 5 bases from J, with 12 bases in between. CDR1 is MNHEY, CDR2 SVGAGI, per germline. In DNA, the CDR3 is TGTGCCAGCAGTCGCGACAGAACTTATGGCTACACCTTC. The encoded protein is CASSRDRTYGYTF.

This clonotype occurred a few times. The chain is built from TRBV2 and TRBJ2-4, with D possibly matching TRBD1 (6 bases). The V end was cut by 10 bases, the J end by 2 bases, with 12 bases between. From germline, CDR1 is SNHLY and CDR2 FYNNEI. This CDR3 comprises 13 residues. The CDR3 nucleotides read TGTGCCACCAACCAGGGGTCCAAAAACATTCAGTACTTC. The encoded protein is CATNQGSKNIQYF.

The rearrangement joins TRBV7-8 to TRBJ1-5; 7 bases are shared with TRBD1. Trimming at V came to 1 base and at J to 1 base, leaving 10 bases not matched to a gene. Germline CDR1 SGHVS, CDR2 FQNEAQ. This CDR3 has 18 amino acids. For the CDR3, the DNA is TGTGCCAGCAGCTTAGAAGACAGGGTGTATGGGAGCAATCAGCCCCAGCATTTT. Protein sequence: CASSLEDRVYGSNQPQHF. Full variable domain (rest looked up from reference TRBV7-8 and TRBJ1-5): GAGVSQSPRYKVAKRGQDVALRCDPISGHVSLFWYQQALGQGPEFLTYFQNEAQLDKSGLPSDRFFAERPEGSVSTLKIQRTQQEDSAVYLCASSLEDRVYGSNQPQHFGDGTRLSIL.

This clonotype was picked up a small number of times. CDR3 region: CAIGSQRGPQETQYF. The CDR3 DNA is TGTGCCATCGGATCCCAGAGGGGGCCCCAAGAGACCCAGTACTTC. The rearrangement links TRBV10-3 to TRBJ2-5; 7 bases map to TRBD1. This CDR3 comprises 15 residues. V gave up 8 bases and J gave up 1 base; unmatched junction bases: 10. Germline V gives CDR1 ENHRY, CDR2 SYGVKD.

The chain carries TRBV9 and TRBJ2-3, with a tentative D call TRBD2 (7 bases). The V gene lost 4 bases and the J gene lost 0 bases, with 18 bases spanning the gap. The CDR3 has 17 residues. Germline CDR1 and CDR2: SGDLS and YYNGEE. The CDR3 DNA sequence: TGTGCCAGCAGCCCTGAGGGGGGGTACTCTAGCACAGATACGCAGTATTTT. It yields the protein CASSPEGGYSSTDTQYF.

In its sample, this clonotype was seen a few times. The V and J genes are TRBV12-3 or TRBV12-4 and TRBJ2-3; either TRBD1 or TRBD2 may fit D (6 bases each). The V gene lost 4 bases and the J gene lost 6 bases, with 17 bases spanning the gap. The CDR3 length is 15 residues. This CDR3 is CASSSGDFVADTQYF. The CDR3 DNA sequence: TGTGCCAGCAGTTCAGGGGACTTTGTGGCGGATACGCAGTATTTT.

The chain links TRBV4-1 to TRBJ1-2; 7 positions agree with TRBD1. CDR3 length equals 13 residues. V dropped 3 bases and J dropped 4; count of bases not matched to a gene: 2. The V gene's germline CDR1 is MGHRA and CDR2 YSYEKL. In DNA form, the CDR3 reads TGCGCCAGCAGCCAGACAGGGACCTATGGCTACACCTTC. Its protein is CASSQTGTYGYTF.

The chain joins TRBV28 to TRBJ2-5; TRBD2 aligns across 12 bases. The CDR3 covers 18 residues. Looked up from germline, CDR1 is MDHEN and CDR2 is SYDVKM. V lost 3 bases to trimming and J lost 4 bases; unmatched junction nucleotides: 12. CDR3 residues: CASSFGELAGGNGETQYF. In nucleotides, the CDR3 is TGTGCCAGCAGTTTTGGGGAACTAGCGGGGGGAAATGGAGAGACCCAGTACTTC.

This clonotype was found a few times. The chain links TRBV7-6 to TRBJ2-5, with D perhaps matching TRBD1 or TRBD2 (5 bases each). The CDR3 is 14 residues long. CDR1 and CDR2 from the germline V gene are SGHVS and FNYEAQ. V shed 5 bases and J shed 2 bases, with 12 bases lying between them. The CDR3 loop reads CASSPEWGQETQYF. CDR3 nucleotides: TGTGCCAGCAGCCCTGAATGGGGGCAAGAGACCCAGTACTTC.

This chain connects TRBV5-1 to TRBJ1-2; D unclear. Trimming cost V 2 bases and J 8 bases, with 10 bases left between them. The CDR3 has 12 amino acids. Germline V gene lookup returns CDR1 SGHRS and CDR2 YFSETQ. The CDR3 DNA reads TGCGCCAGCAGCTTTGGGGTCTGGGGCTACACCTTC. Protein sequence: CASSFGVWGYTF.

This clonotype was seen many times. This chain links TRBV29-1 with TRBJ2-1; D is ambiguous. Germline V gene lookup returns CDR1 SQVTM and CDR2 ANQGSEA. The CDR3 is made up of 14 amino acids. Deletions cut 0 bases from V and 3 bases from J, with 9 bases between. CDR3 coding DNA: TGCAGCGTTGAAGACGGAACGGACTACAATGAGCAGTTCTTC. It specifies CSVEDGTDYNEQFF.

The chain employs TRBV9 and TRBJ1-6; 9 bases fit TRBD1. CDR1 is SGDLS, CDR2 YYNGEE, per germline. The CDR3 covers 14 residues. The V segment lost 4 bases and the J segment 10 bases; nucleotides outside the gene matches: 6. The CDR3 DNA reads TGTGCCAGCAGCCATGACAGGGGGAGATCACCCCTCCACTTT. Translated, it gives CASSHDRGRSPLHF.

V gene TRBV11-1 combines with J gene TRBJ2-5; perhaps TRBD2 as D (5 bases). Germline CDR1 SGHAT, CDR2 FQDESV (reference sequence). This CDR3 has 14 residues. Between the trimmed V and J ends, which lost 4 bases and 2 bases, there was a span of 11 bases. This CDR3 is CASSYGLEQETQYF. The CDR3 DNA sequence: TGTGCCAGCAGCTATGGACTGGAGCAAGAGACCCAGTACTTC.

The chain recombines TRBV28 with TRBJ2-7; 8 positions agree with TRBD1. The CDR3 runs 13 residues. V trimming: 5 bases; J trimming: 6 bases; junction bases outside the gene matches: 6. CDR1 is MDHEN, CDR2 SYDVKM, per germline. The CDR3 spells CASSPPGGVEQYV. The CDR3 DNA sequence: TGTGCCAGCAGTCCCCCAGGGGGCGTCGAGCAGTACGTC.

This clonotype appeared a few times. This chain joins TRBV7-2 and TRBJ2-7; D might be TRBD1 (5 bases). The CDR3 covers 16 residues. V was cut by 4 bases and J by 4 bases, with 20 bases left in between. CDR1 is SGHTA, CDR2 FQGNSA, per germline. The CDR3 sequence: CASSSPVTGHYYEQYF. As DNA, the CDR3 is TGTGCCAGCAGCTCCCCCGTTACAGGACATTATTACGAGCAGTACTTC.

This clonotype was recorded a few times. The chain employs TRBV9 and TRBJ2-1; 10 nucleotides line up with TRBD1. Germline V gene sequence: CDR1 SGDLS, CDR2 YYNGEE. Unmatched junction bases numbered 11, after V lost 3 bases and J lost 5 bases. This CDR3 region has 17 residues. For the CDR3, the DNA is TGTGCCAGCAGCGCAAAGCAAACCGGGACAGGGGACAATGAGCAGTTCTTC. Its translation: CASSAKQTGTGDNEQFF.